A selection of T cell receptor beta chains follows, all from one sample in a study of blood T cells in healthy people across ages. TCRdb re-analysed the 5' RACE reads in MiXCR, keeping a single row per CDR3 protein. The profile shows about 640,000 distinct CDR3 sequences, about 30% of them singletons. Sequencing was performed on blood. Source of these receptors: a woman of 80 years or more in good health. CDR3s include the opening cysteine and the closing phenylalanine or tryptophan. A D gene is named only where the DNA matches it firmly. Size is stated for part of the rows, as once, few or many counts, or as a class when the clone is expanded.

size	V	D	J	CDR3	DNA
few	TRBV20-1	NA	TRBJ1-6	CSARDQPVHTIALHF	TGCAGTGCTAGAGATCAGCCGGTTCATACGATAGCCCTCCACTTT
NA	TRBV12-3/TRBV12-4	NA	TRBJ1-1	CASTYFKNTEAFF	TGTGCCAGCACCTACTTCAAGAACACTGAAGCTTTCTTT
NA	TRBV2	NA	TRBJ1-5	CASMGTTTGSNQPQHF	TGTGCCAGCATGGGGACAACTACGGGGAGCAATCAGCCCCAGCATTTT
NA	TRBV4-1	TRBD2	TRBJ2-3	CASQSELAGATDTQYF	TGCGCCAGCCAAAGCGAGCTAGCGGGGGCCACAGATACGCAGTATTTT
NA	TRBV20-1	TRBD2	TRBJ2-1	CSARSLAEVYNEQFF	TGCAGTGCGCGGAGTCTAGCGGAGGTTTACAATGAGCAGTTCTTC
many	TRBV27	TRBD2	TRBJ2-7	CASSGETSGGIGEQYF	TGTGCCAGCAGTGGAGAGACTAGCGGGGGGATCGGCGAGCAGTACTTC
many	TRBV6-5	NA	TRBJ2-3	CASSKRGAEDTQYF	TGTGCCAGCAGTAAGCGAGGGGCCGAAGATACGCAGTATTTT
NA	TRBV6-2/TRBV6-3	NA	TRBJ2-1	CASSSTGYFNEQFF	TGTGCCAGCAGTTCTACAGGGTACTTCAATGAGCAGTTCTTC
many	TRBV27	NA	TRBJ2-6	CASSLLGTGANVLTF	TGTGCCAGCAGTTTATTAGGGACTGGGGCCAACGTCCTGACTTTC
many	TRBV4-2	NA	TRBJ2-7	CASSQGVEVSYEQYF	TGTGCCAGCAGCCAAGGGGTTGAGGTCTCCTACGAGCAGTACTTC
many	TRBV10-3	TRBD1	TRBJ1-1	CAISGNRGTEAFF	TGTGCCATCAGTGGGAACAGGGGCACTGAAGCTTTCTTT
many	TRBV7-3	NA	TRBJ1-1	CASSPKQGNTEAFF	TGTGCCAGCAGCCCTAAACAGGGGAACACTGAAGCTTTCTTT
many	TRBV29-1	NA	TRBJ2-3	CSVYFADTQYF	TGCAGCGTCTATTTTGCAGATACGCAGTATTTT
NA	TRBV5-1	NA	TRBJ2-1	CASSHEGHNEQVF	TGCGCCAGCAGCCACGAGGGACACAATGAGCAGGTCTTC